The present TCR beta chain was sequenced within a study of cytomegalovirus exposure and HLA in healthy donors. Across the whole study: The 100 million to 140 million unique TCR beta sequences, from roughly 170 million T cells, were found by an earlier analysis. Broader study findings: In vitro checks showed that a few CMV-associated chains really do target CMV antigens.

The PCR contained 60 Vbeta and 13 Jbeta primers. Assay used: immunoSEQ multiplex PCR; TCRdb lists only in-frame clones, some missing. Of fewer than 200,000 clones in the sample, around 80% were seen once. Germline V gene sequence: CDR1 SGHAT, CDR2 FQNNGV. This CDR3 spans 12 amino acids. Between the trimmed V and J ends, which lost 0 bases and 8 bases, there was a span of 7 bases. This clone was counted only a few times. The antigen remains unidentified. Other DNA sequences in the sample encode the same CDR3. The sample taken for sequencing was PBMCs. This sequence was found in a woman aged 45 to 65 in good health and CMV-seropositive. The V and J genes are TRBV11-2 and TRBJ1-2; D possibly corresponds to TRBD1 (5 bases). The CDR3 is CASSLEGGGYTF. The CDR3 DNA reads TGTGCCAGCAGCTTAGAGGGGGGGGGCTACACCTTC.